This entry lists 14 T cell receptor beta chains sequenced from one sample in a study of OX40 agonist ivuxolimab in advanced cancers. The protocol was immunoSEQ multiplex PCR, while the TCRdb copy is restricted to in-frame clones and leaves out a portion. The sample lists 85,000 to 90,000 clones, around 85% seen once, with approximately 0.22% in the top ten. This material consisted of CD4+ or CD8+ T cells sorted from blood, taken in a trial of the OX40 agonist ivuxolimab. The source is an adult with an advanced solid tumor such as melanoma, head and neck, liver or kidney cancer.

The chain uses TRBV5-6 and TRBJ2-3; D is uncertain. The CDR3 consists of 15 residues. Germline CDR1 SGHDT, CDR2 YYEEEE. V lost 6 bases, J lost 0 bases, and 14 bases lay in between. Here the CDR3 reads CASTPRTESTDTQYF. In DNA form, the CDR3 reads TGTGCCAGCACCCCGAGGACGGAGAGCACAGATACGCAGTATTTT.

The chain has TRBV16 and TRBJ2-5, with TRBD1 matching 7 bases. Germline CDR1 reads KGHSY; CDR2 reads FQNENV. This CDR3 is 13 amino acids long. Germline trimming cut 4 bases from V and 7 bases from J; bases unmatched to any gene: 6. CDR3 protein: CASSRDRVGTQYF. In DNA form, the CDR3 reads TGTGCCAGCAGCCGCGACAGGGTAGGGACCCAGTACTTC.

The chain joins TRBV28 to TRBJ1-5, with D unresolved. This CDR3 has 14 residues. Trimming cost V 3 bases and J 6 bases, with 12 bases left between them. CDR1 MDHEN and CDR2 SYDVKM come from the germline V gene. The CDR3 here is CASSLWPAAQPQHF. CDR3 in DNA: TGTGCCAGCAGTTTGTGGCCCGCGGCTCAGCCCCAGCATTTT.

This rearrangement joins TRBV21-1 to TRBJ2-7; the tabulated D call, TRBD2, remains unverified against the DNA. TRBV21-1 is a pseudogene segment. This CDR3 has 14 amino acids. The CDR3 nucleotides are TGTGCCAGCACTTTCGGGGGGGTTAGCTACGAGCAGTACGTC. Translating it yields CASTFGGVSYEQYV.

This CDR3 reads CATSRDQTYGYTF. CDR3 coding DNA: TGTGCCACCAGCAGAGACCAAACCTATGGCTACACCTTC. The chain carries TRBV15 and TRBJ1-2, with D unclear. The ends were cut back, 0 bases at V and 4 bases at J, with 6 bases in the middle. The CDR3 is 13 residues long. In germline, CDR1 is LNHNV, CDR2 YYDKDF (reference sequence).

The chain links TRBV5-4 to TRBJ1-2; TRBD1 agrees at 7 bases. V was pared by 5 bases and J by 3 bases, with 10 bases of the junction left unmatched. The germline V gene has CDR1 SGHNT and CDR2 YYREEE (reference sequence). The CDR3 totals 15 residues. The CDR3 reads CASRGLRGPDYGYTF. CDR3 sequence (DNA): TGTGCCAGCAGGGGACTGAGGGGGCCAGACTATGGCTACACCTTC.

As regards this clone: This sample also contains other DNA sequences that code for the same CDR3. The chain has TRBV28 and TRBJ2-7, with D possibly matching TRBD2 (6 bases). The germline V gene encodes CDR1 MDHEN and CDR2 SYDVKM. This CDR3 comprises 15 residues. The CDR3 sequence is CASSSPSGLAGFRFV. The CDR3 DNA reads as TGTGCCAGCAGTTCCCCCTCGGGACTGGCGGGGTTCCGTTTCGTC.

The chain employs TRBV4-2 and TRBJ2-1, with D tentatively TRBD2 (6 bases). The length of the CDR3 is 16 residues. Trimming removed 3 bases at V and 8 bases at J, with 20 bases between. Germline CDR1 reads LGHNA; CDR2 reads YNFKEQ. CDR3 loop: CASSQVGGKHVDEQFF. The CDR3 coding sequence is TGTGCCAGCAGCCAGGTCGGCGGGAAACACGTCGATGAGCAGTTCTTC.

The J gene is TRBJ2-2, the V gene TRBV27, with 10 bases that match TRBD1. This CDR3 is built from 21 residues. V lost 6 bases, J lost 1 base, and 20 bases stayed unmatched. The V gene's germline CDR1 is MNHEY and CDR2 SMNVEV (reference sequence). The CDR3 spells CASRFKSWGQGIKRNTGELFF. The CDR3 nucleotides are TGTGCCAGCAGATTTAAGTCGTGGGGACAGGGGATTAAGAGGAACACCGGGGAGCTGTTTTTT.

The CDR3 sequence is CASSPSRVSFGEQFF. The CDR3 DNA reads TGTGCCAGCAGCCCTTCACGGGTTAGCTTTGGTGAGCAGTTCTTC. The chain employs TRBV7-9 and TRBJ2-1; no definite D call. Trimming took off 5 bases at V and 9 bases at J, with 20 bases between the two ends. This CDR3 has 15 amino acids. Germline assignment: CDR1 SEHNR and CDR2 FQNEAQ (reference sequence).

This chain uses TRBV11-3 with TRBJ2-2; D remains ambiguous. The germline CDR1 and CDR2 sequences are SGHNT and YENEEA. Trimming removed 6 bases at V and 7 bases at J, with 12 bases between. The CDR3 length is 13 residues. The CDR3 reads CASRLRSGGELFF. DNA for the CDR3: TGTGCCAGCAGATTAAGATCTGGCGGGGAGCTGTTTTTT.

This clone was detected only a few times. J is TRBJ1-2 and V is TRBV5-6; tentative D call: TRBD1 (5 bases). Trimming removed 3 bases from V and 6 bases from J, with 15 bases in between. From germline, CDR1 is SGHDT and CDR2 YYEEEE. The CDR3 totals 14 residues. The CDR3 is CASSYRGQRHGYTF. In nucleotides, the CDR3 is TGTGCCAGCAGCTACCGTGGACAACGCCATGGCTACACCTTC.

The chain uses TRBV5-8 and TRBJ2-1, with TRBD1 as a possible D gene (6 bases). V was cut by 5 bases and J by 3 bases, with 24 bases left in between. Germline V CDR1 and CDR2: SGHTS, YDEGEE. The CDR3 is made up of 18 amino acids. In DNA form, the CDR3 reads TGTGCCAGCAGTCCAAGAGACAGGCCCCCTTTCTACTACAATGAGCAGTTCTTC. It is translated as CASSPRDRPPFYYNEQFF.

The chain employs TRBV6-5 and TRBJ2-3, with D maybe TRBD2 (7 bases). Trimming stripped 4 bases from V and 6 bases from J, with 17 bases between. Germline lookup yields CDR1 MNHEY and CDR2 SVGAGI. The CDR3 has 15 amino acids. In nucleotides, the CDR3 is TGTGCCAGCAGTTTAGGAAGGGGGGGCTGGGATACGCAGTATTTT. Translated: CASSLGRGGWDTQYF.